A selection of T cell receptor beta chains follows, all from one sample in a study of T cells after yellow fever vaccination. TCRdb called the 5' RACE reads again in MiXCR, with one record for every CDR3 protein. This table has roughly 150,000 distinct CDR3 sequences, about 7% appearing once. The material was CD4+ T cells sorted from PBMCs, obtained around 5 days after the first yellow fever vaccination. Every receptor here comes from a man aged 18 to 35 who received the YFV17D yellow fever vaccine. Each CDR3 is given with its conserved first and last residue. Each record gives: D gene, clone size, J gene, V gene, CDR3 DNA, CDR3 protein. The D gene is left open where the match is weak. For some rows the clone size is stated as once, few or many, or as a class when expanded; others skip it.

d_gene: TRBD1; abundance: -; j_gene: TRBJ1-2; v_gene: TRBV7-2; CDR3nt: TGTGCCAGCAGCTCCGCCCAGGGGGGGAAAGGCTACACCTTC; CDR3aa: CASSSAQGGKGYTF
d_gene: -; abundance: many; j_gene: TRBJ2-1; v_gene: TRBV7-2; CDR3nt: TGTGCCAGCAGCGCACGGGACCGCAGCTCCTACAATGAGCAGTTCTTC; CDR3aa: CASSARDRSSYNEQFF
d_gene: TRBD2; abundance: many; j_gene: TRBJ2-1; v_gene: TRBV20-1; CDR3nt: TGCAGTGCTAGAGATGAGCGGGAGACCTACAATGAGCAGTTCTTC; CDR3aa: CSARDERETYNEQFF
d_gene: TRBD1; abundance: few; j_gene: TRBJ1-3; v_gene: TRBV7-2; CDR3nt: TGTGCCAGCAGCCAACAGGGGGCTTACGGAAACACCATATATTTT; CDR3aa: CASSQQGAYGNTIYF
d_gene: TRBD1; abundance: few; j_gene: TRBJ1-2; v_gene: TRBV20-1; CDR3nt: TGCAGTCTCGTCGACAGGGGTATTGGCTACACCTTC; CDR3aa: CSLVDRGIGYTF
d_gene: -; abundance: many; j_gene: TRBJ1-2; v_gene: TRBV28; CDR3nt: TGTGCCAGCAGTCCGTTAGGGGAAGGGTATGGCTACACCTTC; CDR3aa: CASSPLGEGYGYTF
d_gene: TRBD1; abundance: few; j_gene: TRBJ2-5; v_gene: TRBV5-1; CDR3nt: TGCGCCAGCAGCCCCCTGACAGGGGGGTTGGAGACCCAGTACTTC; CDR3aa: CASSPLTGGLETQYF
d_gene: -; abundance: many; j_gene: TRBJ1-5; v_gene: TRBV12-3/TRBV12-4; CDR3nt: TGTGCCAGCAGTTTTGGAACAGGGCGTAGCAATCAGCCCCAGCATTTT; CDR3aa: CASSFGTGRSNQPQHF
d_gene: TRBD1; abundance: many; j_gene: TRBJ2-1; v_gene: TRBV19; CDR3nt: TGTGCCAGTAGTATGGTCCCACAGGGGTTGAATGAGCAGTTCTTC; CDR3aa: CASSMVPQGLNEQFF
d_gene: TRBD1; abundance: many; j_gene: TRBJ2-1; v_gene: TRBV12-3/TRBV12-4; CDR3nt: TGTGCCAGCAGTCTCAGAGGACAGGTTACAATGGGTGGGAATGAGCAGTTCTTC; CDR3aa: CASSLRGQVTMGGNEQFF
d_gene: -; abundance: -; j_gene: TRBJ1-5; v_gene: TRBV20-1; CDR3nt: TGCAGTGCTCCCTTAGGCGTCAATCAGCCCCAGCATTTT; CDR3aa: CSAPLGVNQPQHF
d_gene: -; abundance: -; j_gene: TRBJ2-2; v_gene: TRBV5-1; CDR3nt: TGCGCCAGCAGCGCCGACCCGGGCACCGGGGAGCTGTTTTTT; CDR3aa: CASSADPGTGELFF
d_gene: TRBD1; abundance: many; j_gene: TRBJ2-2; v_gene: TRBV11-2; CDR3nt: TGTGCCAGCAGCTTCAACAGGGGGCGAAGCGGGGAGCTGTTTTTT; CDR3aa: CASSFNRGRSGELFF
d_gene: TRBD1; abundance: many; j_gene: TRBJ2-5; v_gene: TRBV4-1; CDR3nt: TGCGCCAGCAGCACCCGACAGGGTACCTCAGAGACCCAGTACTTC; CDR3aa: CASSTRQGTSETQYF
d_gene: -; abundance: many; j_gene: TRBJ2-3; v_gene: TRBV10-3; CDR3nt: TGTGCCGCGCGAGAACTAACAAGCACAGATACGCAGTATTTT; CDR3aa: CAARELTSTDTQYF
d_gene: -; abundance: many; j_gene: TRBJ2-2; v_gene: TRBV20-1; CDR3nt: TGCAGTGCTAGACCCCCGGCAACCTCCGGGGAGCTGTTTTTT; CDR3aa: CSARPPATSGELFF
d_gene: -; abundance: many; j_gene: TRBJ1-4; v_gene: TRBV7-2; CDR3nt: TGTGCCAGCAGCTCTAGGGGGTCGGGAGAAAAACTGTTTTTT; CDR3aa: CASSSRGSGEKLFF
d_gene: -; abundance: few; j_gene: TRBJ2-5; v_gene: TRBV7-9; CDR3nt: TGTGCCAGCAGCTCCCAGGTCGGGACCCAGTACTTC; CDR3aa: CASSSQVGTQYF
d_gene: -; abundance: many; j_gene: TRBJ2-7; v_gene: TRBV7-2; CDR3nt: TGTGCCAGCAGCTTCCTTTACGAGCAGTACTTC; CDR3aa: CASSFLYEQYF
d_gene: -; abundance: many; j_gene: TRBJ1-2; v_gene: TRBV5-5; CDR3nt: TGTGCCAGCAGCTTCGCGACAGCTAACTATGGCTACACCTTC; CDR3aa: CASSFATANYGYTF
d_gene: -; abundance: few; j_gene: TRBJ1-4; v_gene: TRBV30; CDR3nt: TGTGCCTGGAGTGTACCACAGGGCGAACGAAAACTGTTTTTT; CDR3aa: CAWSVPQGERKLFF
d_gene: -; abundance: -; j_gene: TRBJ2-2; v_gene: TRBV18; CDR3nt: TGTGCCAGATCAACCAATTCCCAGAGGGAGCTGTTTTTT; CDR3aa: CARSTNSQRELFF
d_gene: -; abundance: few; j_gene: TRBJ2-1; v_gene: TRBV27; CDR3nt: TGTGCCAGCAGTTTGGAAGGGGGGTTCTCCTACAATGAGCAGTTCTTC; CDR3aa: CASSLEGGFSYNEQFF
d_gene: -; abundance: many; j_gene: TRBJ1-4; v_gene: TRBV20-1; CDR3nt: TGCAGTGCTGGGAGAAACCGGGACCTTAATGAAAAACTGTTTTTT; CDR3aa: CSAGRNRDLNEKLFF
d_gene: -; abundance: many; j_gene: TRBJ1-4; v_gene: TRBV9; CDR3nt: TGTGCCAGCAGCGCCGATTTGCCTGGGGATGAAAAACTGTTTTTT; CDR3aa: CASSADLPGDEKLFF
d_gene: TRBD1; abundance: few; j_gene: TRBJ1-6; v_gene: TRBV12-3/TRBV12-4; CDR3nt: TGTGCCAGCACCGACGACAGGGGTTTTTATTCACCCCTCCACTTT; CDR3aa: CASTDDRGFYSPLHF
d_gene: -; abundance: many; j_gene: TRBJ2-1; v_gene: TRBV5-1; CDR3nt: TGCGCCAGCAGTACAGGACAGAACGGATACAATGAGCAGTTCTTC; CDR3aa: CASSTGQNGYNEQFF
d_gene: -; abundance: many; j_gene: TRBJ2-3; v_gene: TRBV20-1; CDR3nt: TGCAGTGCCCTGGTAGGGCGGGCAGATACGCAGTATTTT; CDR3aa: CSALVGRADTQYF
d_gene: -; abundance: few; j_gene: TRBJ2-3; v_gene: TRBV4-3; CDR3nt: TGCGCCAGCAGCCACAGTTGGGGGGCTAGCACAGATACGCAGTATTTT; CDR3aa: CASSHSWGASTDTQYF
d_gene: -; abundance: many; j_gene: TRBJ2-3; v_gene: TRBV20-1; CDR3nt: TGCAGTGCTAGCCTCGGAGGAGGGGTCACAGATACGCAGTATTTT; CDR3aa: CSASLGGGVTDTQYF
d_gene: TRBD2; abundance: -; j_gene: TRBJ2-2; v_gene: TRBV4-1; CDR3nt: TGCGCCAGCAGCCAAGGACTAGCTGGCACCGGGGAGCTGTTTTTT; CDR3aa: CASSQGLAGTGELFF
d_gene: -; abundance: few; j_gene: TRBJ2-7; v_gene: TRBV18; CDR3nt: TGTGCCAGCTCACCCGACCCGCTTGAGCAGTACTTC; CDR3aa: CASSPDPLEQYF
d_gene: -; abundance: -; j_gene: TRBJ1-3; v_gene: TRBV7-6; CDR3nt: TGTGCCAGCAGCAGGGACTTAGATGGAAACACCATATATTTT; CDR3aa: CASSRDLDGNTIYF
d_gene: TRBD1; abundance: few; j_gene: TRBJ1-3; v_gene: TRBV12-3/TRBV12-4; CDR3nt: TGTGCCAGCAGCCAGGGACAGTTCTCTGGAAACACCATATATTTT; CDR3aa: CASSQGQFSGNTIYF
d_gene: TRBD2; abundance: many; j_gene: TRBJ2-3; v_gene: TRBV29-1; CDR3nt: TGCAGCGTTAGGGCCCTAGCGGCCACAGATACGCAGTATTTT; CDR3aa: CSVRALAATDTQYF
d_gene: -; abundance: many; j_gene: TRBJ2-5; v_gene: TRBV4-1; CDR3nt: TGCGCCAGCAGCCGGCCTACTAGCTCTCGGGAGACCCAGTACTTC; CDR3aa: CASSRPTSSRETQYF
d_gene: TRBD2; abundance: many; j_gene: TRBJ2-7; v_gene: TRBV7-2; CDR3nt: TGTGCCAGCAGCTTACCCCTATTGGCGGGGGACTCCTACGAGCAGTACTTC; CDR3aa: CASSLPLLAGDSYEQYF
d_gene: TRBD2; abundance: many; j_gene: TRBJ2-1; v_gene: TRBV7-9; CDR3nt: TGTGCCAGCAGCGGTCTCTGGGCTAGCGGAGAGCAGTTCTTC; CDR3aa: CASSGLWASGEQFF
d_gene: -; abundance: -; j_gene: TRBJ2-5; v_gene: TRBV7-2; CDR3nt: TGTGCCAGCAGCATATCCGGGACGTCTCAAGAGACCCAGTACTTC; CDR3aa: CASSISGTSQETQYF
d_gene: TRBD2; abundance: many; j_gene: TRBJ2-3; v_gene: TRBV6-1; CDR3nt: TGTGCCAGCAGCGTAGCGGGGGGGCAGGATACGCAGTATTTT; CDR3aa: CASSVAGGQDTQYF
d_gene: -; abundance: few; j_gene: TRBJ1-2; v_gene: TRBV9; CDR3nt: TGTGCCAGCAGCTCGATGGGAGGGACGCTGGGCTACACCTTC; CDR3aa: CASSSMGGTLGYTF
d_gene: TRBD2; abundance: -; j_gene: TRBJ2-2; v_gene: TRBV5-1; CDR3nt: TGCGCCAGCAGCCATGGACTAGCTTACACCGGGGAGCTGTTTTTT; CDR3aa: CASSHGLAYTGELFF
d_gene: TRBD2; abundance: few; j_gene: TRBJ2-7; v_gene: TRBV11-2; CDR3nt: TGTGCCAGCAGCCCCCAGGGTTTGGGCGGGGGGGCCCCCTACGAGCAGTACTTC; CDR3aa: CASSPQGLGGGAPYEQYF
d_gene: TRBD1; abundance: -; j_gene: TRBJ2-1; v_gene: TRBV7-9; CDR3nt: TGTGCCAGCGGCAGGCGACAGGGGGTTGATGAGCAGTTCTTC; CDR3aa: CASGRRQGVDEQFF
d_gene: -; abundance: many; j_gene: TRBJ1-4; v_gene: TRBV28; CDR3nt: TGTGCCAGTGGGACGTCCCTAACAGAAAAACTGTTTTTT; CDR3aa: CASGTSLTEKLFF
d_gene: -; abundance: many; j_gene: TRBJ2-7; v_gene: TRBV7-2; CDR3nt: TGTGCCAGCAGTTTAGACTCCCTCTACGAGCAGTACTTC; CDR3aa: CASSLDSLYEQYF
d_gene: -; abundance: many; j_gene: TRBJ1-5; v_gene: TRBV7-2; CDR3nt: TGTGCCAGCAGCCCGGGGGGGAGCAATCAGCCCCAGCATTTT; CDR3aa: CASSPGGSNQPQHF
d_gene: TRBD1; abundance: -; j_gene: TRBJ1-2; v_gene: TRBV5-1; CDR3nt: TGCGCCAGCAGCTTGGGGGGACAGGGAGGAGAGGGCTACACCTTC; CDR3aa: CASSLGGQGGEGYTF
d_gene: -; abundance: many; j_gene: TRBJ2-2; v_gene: TRBV5-1; CDR3nt: TGCGCCAGCAGCTGGAAAAGGGGCCGGAGCACCGGGGAGCTGTTTTTT; CDR3aa: CASSWKRGRSTGELFF
d_gene: TRBD1; abundance: many; j_gene: TRBJ2-4; v_gene: TRBV12-3/TRBV12-4; CDR3nt: TGTGCCAGCAGTTTAGTCCGGACAGGGGGGTCGGACATTCAGTACTTC; CDR3aa: CASSLVRTGGSDIQYF
d_gene: TRBD2; abundance: -; j_gene: TRBJ2-3; v_gene: TRBV7-2; CDR3nt: TGTGCCAGCAGCCCGACGGGACTAGCGGGGGGAGATACGCAGTATTTT; CDR3aa: CASSPTGLAGGDTQYF
d_gene: -; abundance: many; j_gene: TRBJ1-2; v_gene: TRBV4-1; CDR3nt: TGCGCCAGCAGCCAAGTCGTCCGAAGGGGCGGCTACAATAACTATGGCTACACCTTC; CDR3aa: CASSQVVRRGGYNNYGYTF
d_gene: TRBD1; abundance: many; j_gene: TRBJ1-6; v_gene: TRBV5-1; CDR3nt: TGCGCCAGCAGCTACGTGGACAGGGATTCACCCCTCCACTTT; CDR3aa: CASSYVDRDSPLHF
d_gene: TRBD2; abundance: many; j_gene: TRBJ2-7; v_gene: TRBV27; CDR3nt: TGTGCCAGCAGCCCGCGGGGGGGCAGCTCCTACGAGCAGTACTTC; CDR3aa: CASSPRGGSSYEQYF
d_gene: TRBD1; abundance: many; j_gene: TRBJ2-1; v_gene: TRBV19; CDR3nt: TGTGCCAGTAGGCCTGGACAGGAACAGGGTGAGCAGTTCTTC; CDR3aa: CASRPGQEQGEQFF
d_gene: -; abundance: few; j_gene: TRBJ2-5; v_gene: TRBV7-2; CDR3nt: TGTGCCAGCAGCTTAGAGGATACCTTTGTGGAGACCCAGTACTTC; CDR3aa: CASSLEDTFVETQYF
d_gene: -; abundance: many; j_gene: TRBJ1-1; v_gene: TRBV6-2/TRBV6-3; CDR3nt: TGTGCCAGCAGTTACAGCGGTTTAGAAGCGAGCACTGAAGCTTTCTTT; CDR3aa: CASSYSGLEASTEAFF